This T cell receptor beta chain was documented in a study of Graves' ophthalmopathy and Graves' hyperthyroidism. This clonotype was seen ten or more times. As yet, its antigen is unknown. J gave up 5 bases and V 5 bases, and 1 base lay outside the gene matches. CDR3 size: 13 residues. Germline loops: CDR1 MNHEY, CDR2 SMNVEV (reference sequence). Overall study findings and caveats: With more than 60% sensitivity and 72% to 85% specificity, the model predicted ophthalmopathy progression. In blood appeared most of the expanded thyroid clonotypes whose frequency exceeded 0.001.

Scientists amplified the TCR beta CDR3 regions from RNA transcripts. Following a first-round RT-PCR that used HTBI primers, a second-round multiplex PCR was carried out. TCRdb re-analysed the multiplex PCR reads in MiXCR, keeping a single row per CDR3 protein. The table lists about 620,000 distinct CDR3 sequences, about a fifth of them singletons, with around 7% in the top ten. Specimen: peripheral blood. The receptor was isolated from a young woman with stable Graves' hyperthyroidism. Some clones in this sample may be carry-over from other donors' samples. This chain links TRBV27 with TRBJ2-2; 8 bases are a match to TRBD1. CDR3 sequence reads: CASSGQGTGELFF. The CDR3 bases are TGTGCCAGCAGTGGACAGGGTACCGGGGAGCTGTTTTTT.